One TCR beta chain is described in this entry. Methods used by the authors: From reference gene primer amplification, estimates of nucleated cell counts were derived. The repertoire was sequenced with immunoSEQ multiplex PCR; TCRdb's copy has only in-frame clones and lacks some. V and J calls and clone size are those listed in that table; D and trimming were worked out from the DNA. The repertoire holds hundreds of thousands of clones, with approximately 82% as singletons. The sample comes from a study of blood T cell repertoires in COVID-19. Looking at the study overall: Researchers got acute and convalescent COVID-19 samples from the United States, Italy and Spain. T cells, B-cell-depleted T cells, or PBMCs supplied cDNA or gDNA.

Germline values: CDR1 LNHDA, CDR2 SQIVND (reference sequence). This CDR3 has 12 residues. With 7 bases removed from V and 6 bases from J, the gap between germline ends came to 12 bases. The rearrangement uses TRBV19 and TRBJ1-1, with D possibly TRBD1 on 6 matching bases. Specimen: peripheral blood. This TCR was recovered from a man at least 80 years old with acute or convalescent COVID-19. The CDR3 spells CASTKDSPEAFF. As DNA, the CDR3 is TGTGCCAGTACCAAGGACAGCCCTGAAGCTTTCTTT. Combining the CDR3 with reference TRBV19 and TRBJ1-1 gives the whole variable domain DGGITQSPKYLFRKEGQNVTLSCEQNLNHDAMYWYRQDPGQGLRLIYYSQIVNDFQKGDIAEGYSVSREKKESFPLTVTSAQKNPTAFYLCASTKDSPEAFFGQGTRLTVV.